Detailed here is one T cell receptor (beta chain). Its antigen is unknown. Base qualities were left out, and no much larger clone turns up one base away. Donors were a few dozen systemically healthy Caucasian individuals from Russia aged roughly 6 to 95 years. Ten milliliters of peripheral blood were collected from each donor into EDTA-treated Vacutainer tubes. Ficoll-Paque density-gradient centrifugation was used to isolate PBMCs, with at least 7 million per sample. Trizol reagent was used to extract total RNA from the PBMCs, yielding at least 5.5 micrograms per sample. For every donor, flow cytometry on a PBMC aliquot measured the percentage of naive CD45RAhigh/CD27high T cells. Deletion took 5 bases off V and 3 bases off J, with a span of 14 bases between the germline ends. The CDR3 contains 14 residues, cysteine and phenylalanine counted. Only CDR3 DNA remains: 42 bases, in frame from the first base. From the germline V gene, CDR1 is LGHNA and CDR2 is YNFKEQ.

This sample was taken from a study of blood T cells in healthy people across ages (dated by TCRdb to about 2015). Study-wide context: Template switching captured roughly one uniquely barcoded TCR beta cDNA molecule per two T cells in model experiments. Using deep sequencing normalized with unique cDNA molecular identifiers, the study measured how TCR beta repertoire diversity changes with age. Donors were grouped into four age groups: young (average approximately 15 years), middle-aged (over 35), aged (around 60) and long-lived (about 90). To avoid experimental bias, donors of different ages were distributed randomly across sequencing lanes. Using the same blood draw, the study looked at two additional independent replicas of 1 million unique cDNA reads for two donors, one aged 18 to 30 and the other aged 80 or older.

Libraries were prepared through 5' RACE. Sequencer: Illumina HiSeq 2500. A second 7 to 11 cycle PCR used a sample-barcoded 5' primer and a J-beta primer mix. Each TCR beta cDNA molecule received a unique molecular identifier from a template-switch 5' adaptor carrying 12 random nucleotides. At least 2.5 million CDR3-containing paired-end reads were obtained from each sample. All of the RNA was converted into first-strand cDNA using the Mint cDNA synthesis kit, with a TRBC-specific oligonucleotide serving as the primer. Following uracil-DNA glycosylase treatment, all cDNA underwent a first 18-cycle PCR with the universal primers M1SS and BC2_uni_R. The published analysis was carried out like this. For normalization, 1 million high-quality reads were randomly selected from each sample, with every read carrying a distinct molecular identifier. Reads sharing molecular identifiers were discarded rather than binned into consensus sequences. MiTCR, run with a Q25 quality threshold and the strictest error-elimination algorithm, handled CDR3 identification, clonotype clustering and error correction. A nonparametric unseen species model with Euler transformation was used to estimate lower-bound total TCR beta diversity. Through fastp at Q25 and MiXCR, TCRdb rebuilt clones from the public reads, retaining in-frame beta chains. All rows with the same CDR3 protein become a single entry with the most common DNA and genes. It is TCRdb's table, rather than the study itself, that gives the V and J calls and clone size. This sample comprises 1.5 million to 2 million distinct CDR3 sequences, 28% of them detected only once. 7.7% of the sample is taken by the ten largest.

Beyond this particular receptor, the publication reports: Estimates of total diversity based on one million sequenced T cells were regarded as lower bounds and as underestimates. There was a strong correlation between observed TCR beta diversity and the percentage of naive T cells measured by flow cytometry. Donor CMV infection status was unknown, potentially confounding age-related changes in expanded clonotypes. Observed TCR beta diversity per million T cells fell roughly linearly with age, and a significant reduction was already apparent by age about 36. Conclusive comparison of naive and antigen-experienced compartments was prevented by the profiling of bulk unsorted PBMCs. The long-lived group showed more naive CD4+ T cells, fewer expanded clones and increased TCR diversity than the aged group, suggesting age selection.

The chain was built from TRBV4-2 and TRBJ2-7; matching of 6 bases hints at TRBD2 as the D gene. Sequenced sample: blood. This sequence was found in a woman aged 25 to 39 in good health. The nucleotide sequence reads as follows: TGTGCCAGCAGCACTACGGCGGGGATCTACGAGCAGTACTTC. Its protein product is CASSTTAGIYEQYF.